One sample yielded the 7 T cell receptor beta chains listed below, sequenced in a study of T cell responses to AZD1222 COVID-19 vaccine. The data were produced by immunoSEQ multiplex PCR, yet TCRdb's version contains in-frame clones alone and is incomplete. The sample carries 100,000 to 150,000 clones, around 84% recorded once. This sample comprised peripheral blood, obtained 28 days after the second AZD1222 dose. These TCRs come from an adult who received the AZD1222 COVID-19 vaccine.

The chain is built from TRBV7-9 and TRBJ2-1; no definite D call. The CDR3 spans 16 residues. The V gene lost 0 bases and the J gene lost 3 bases, with 12 bases spanning the gap. Looked up from germline, CDR1 is SEHNR and CDR2 is FQNEAQ (reference sequence). CDR3 nucleotide sequence: TGTGCCAGCAGCTTAGCGCAACATCGGCACTACAATGAGCAGTTCTTC. Translating gives CASSLAQHRHYNEQFF.

The chain employs TRBV7-9 and TRBJ2-1, with 7 bases identical to TRBD2. Trimming cost V 2 bases and J 6 bases; bases outside gene matches: 13. Looked up from germline, CDR1 is SEHNR and CDR2 is FQNEAQ (reference sequence). The CDR3 consists of 17 residues. CDR3 sequence: CASSLRPGAGPSNEQFF. The CDR3 region has the DNA TGTGCCAGCAGCTTACGGCCAGGAGCGGGGCCCAGCAATGAGCAGTTCTTC.

This rearrangement joins TRBV2 to TRBJ1-2; unclear D gene. The V gene's germline CDR1 is SNHLY and CDR2 FYNNEI. The CDR3 loop spans 15 amino acids. V was pared by 7 bases and J by 5 bases, with 20 bases between. The CDR3 DNA reads as TGTGCCAGCATACCCGGAACCTCAACACCTTATGGCTACACCTTC. It specifies CASIPGTSTPYGYTF.

The chain links TRBV2 to TRBJ1-2; D possibly corresponds to TRBD1 (5 bases). The CDR3 is 14 amino acids. The V end lost 6 bases, the J end lost 8 bases, and 19 bases lay between the germline ends. The V gene's germline CDR1 is SNHLY and CDR2 FYNNEI. The CDR3 loop is CASRDKDRGWGYTF. The CDR3 DNA reads TGTGCCAGCAGGGACAAGGACCGTGGCTGGGGCTACACCTTC.

J is TRBJ2-4 and V is TRBV5-4; D call uncertain. Germline loops: CDR1 SGHNT, CDR2 YYREEE (reference sequence). This CDR3 contains 12 residues. The ends were cut back, 2 bases at V and 5 bases at J, with 5 bases in the middle. Here the CDR3 DNA reads TGTGCCAGCAGCTTCGCTCAAAACATTCAGTACTTC. Encoded protein: CASSFAQNIQYF. Filled out from reference TRBV5-4 and TRBJ2-4, the complete variable domain reads ETGVTQSPTHLIKTRGQQVTLRCSSQSGHNTVSWYQQALGQGPQFIFQYYREEENGRGNFPPRFSGLQFPNYSSELNVNALELDDSALYLCASSFAQNIQYFGAGTRLSVL.

V usage is TRBV11-1 and J usage is TRBJ2-1; 7 bases fit TRBD2. This CDR3 is 14 amino acids long. Germline assignment: CDR1 SGHAT and CDR2 FQDESV (reference sequence). With V trimmed by 5 bases and J by 2 bases, 3 bases remained unmatched. CDR3 region: CASSPGLAYNEQFF. DNA for the CDR3: TGTGCCAGCAGCCCTGGACTAGCCTACAATGAGCAGTTCTTC.

This chain joins TRBV6-5 and TRBJ1-3; possibly TRBD1 for D (6 bases). Germline loops: CDR1 MNHEY, CDR2 SVGAGI. The CDR3 is 16 amino acids. V lost 2 bases and J lost 0, with 11 bases in between. The CDR3 reads CASSYGGRYSGNTIYF. DNA of the CDR3: TGTGCCAGCAGTTACGGGGGGCGCTACTCTGGAAACACCATATATTTT.